Listed below are T cell receptor beta chains from one sample, sequenced in a study of blood T cell repertoires in COVID-19. Data came from immunoSEQ multiplex PCR; TCRdb stores just in-frame clones and leaves some out. The table lists fewer than 350,000 clones, about 86% of them singletons. The specimen was PBMCs or T cells enriched from blood (not recorded which). The receptors shown here come from a woman between 40 and 55 years old with acute COVID-19. Both conserved end residues are part of each CDR3. Rows may omit the clone size; those that give it use once, few, many or a size class.

clone_size	v_call	j_call	cdr3_aa
-	TRBV5-4	TRBJ2-7	CASSLGWDRGIGEQYF
once	TRBV7-8	TRBJ1-3	CASSLGTTGNTIYF
-	TRBV12-5	TRBJ1-5	CASGLGPVGTGNQPQHF
-	TRBV3-1/TRBV3-2	TRBJ1-2	CASSQDGQGNYGYTF
-	TRBV29-1	TRBJ2-7	CSVEEWDSGEQYF
-	TRBV5-4	TRBJ1-4	CASSLRDREKLFF
once	TRBV4-2	TRBJ1-4	CASSQDEAGQGLSEKLFF
-	TRBV27	TRBJ2-5	CASSFLAGEGETQYF
-	TRBV7-2	TRBJ2-5	CASSSGQGSQETQYF
-	TRBV5-8	TRBJ2-1	CASSLEYGTSGSNEQFF
-	TRBV4-3	TRBJ2-7	CASSQGSYSSYEQYF
-	TRBV6-5	TRBJ2-1	CASSLGGSYNEQFF
-	TRBV19	TRBJ1-5	CASSLTSSYSNQPQHF
-	TRBV19	TRBJ2-7	CASSLRQGGEQYF
-	TRBV7-2	TRBJ1-4	CASSFGGNEKLFF
once	TRBV4-2	TRBJ2-3	CASSQDSLGQGTDTQYF
once	TRBV6-5	TRBJ1-2	CASSPTQGLFGYTF
-	TRBV12-3/TRBV12-4	TRBJ2-7	CASGGISVYEQYF
once	TRBV28	TRBJ2-7	CASSLDSPSYEQYF
-	TRBV7-2	TRBJ1-3	CASSLVRGFRENTIYF
-	TRBV4-3	TRBJ1-6	CASSHVGQVNSPLHF
-	TRBV29-1	TRBJ1-1	CSVDLLTEAFF
-	TRBV24-1	TRBJ2-2	CATRAQGATGELFF
-	TRBV7-2	TRBJ1-2	CASSLGQSNYGYTF
-	TRBV5-1	TRBJ2-7	CASSLEGSSYEQYF
-	TRBV11-2	TRBJ1-3	CASSLTRSSGNTIYF
-	TRBV7-2	TRBJ1-6	CASRPNRGRNSPLHF
-	TRBV4-1	TRBJ2-5	CASSRNTGTGEETQYF
-	TRBV7-2	TRBJ2-1	CASKAGGNINEQFF
-	TRBV5-6	TRBJ2-1	CASSLQLDEQFF
-	TRBV28	TRBJ2-3	CASSLIGTDVFTDTQYF
once	TRBV7-2	TRBJ2-1	CASSLNRGHYNEQFF
-	TRBV19	TRBJ1-2	CATERTGIYGYTF
-	TRBV27	TRBJ2-2	CASSFQTGELFF
-	TRBV3-1/TRBV3-2	TRBJ2-2	CASSLTGNTGELFF
-	TRBV5-1	TRBJ2-3	CASSLGSYSTDTQYF
-	TRBV6-6	TRBJ1-6	CAVDRGQGNSPLHF
few	TRBV19	TRBJ2-2	CASRRTGVNTGELFF
-	TRBV18	TRBJ1-2	CASSPTGALKGAYGYTF
once	TRBV4-3	TRBJ1-2	CASSQGDAGIKLGGYTF
-	TRBV11-2	TRBJ1-3	CASSLDLRRIAVGNTIYF
-	TRBV5-4	TRBJ2-1	CASSFGGQGNNEQFF
-	TRBV11-3	TRBJ2-1	CASSLLTGGYNEQFF
-	TRBV6-5	TRBJ1-2	CASSYGNRGQSRGYTF